This T cell receptor (beta chain) derives from a study of tumor-infiltrating lymphocytes in primary liver carcinoma. Study-level information: Participating patients were men and women between 30 and 69 years old.

Using a constant-region primer together with ProtoScript II reverse transcriptase, TCR beta cDNA was made from around 0.55 ug of total RNA. ARM-PCR, slightly modified, supplied the TCR beta libraries through three nested multiplex PCR rounds. For around 10 cycles apiece, the opening two PCR rounds ran with TRBV1-TRBV30 forward primers and a C-beta reverse primer. TCRdb called the multiplex PCR reads again in MiXCR, with one record for every CDR3 protein. Of around 330,000 distinct CDR3 sequences listed, around three fifths were seen once; the top ten hold 15% to 20%. They got blood RNA out of unsorted whole blood and also pulled out germline DNA. Preoperatively, peripheral blood was drawn, four milliliters in total. Germline V gene data show CDR1 as SQVTM and CDR2 as ANQGSEA. The CDR3 loop spans 12 amino acids. V lost 6 bases and J lost 7; bases outside the gene matches: 7.

The gene calls are TRBV29-1 and TRBJ2-7, with TRBD1 matching 9 bases. This TCR came from a young woman with primary liver carcinoma and hepatitis B virus infection. What was sequenced was peripheral blood. CDR3 bases: TGCAGCGTGGACAGGGGCGGAATTGAGCAGTACTTC. Translating it yields CSVDRGGIEQYF.